This T cell receptor (beta chain) came from a study of vaccination effects on CD4 cells after COVID-19. The study, taken as a whole, reports: Marked clonal contraction was seen in infection- and vaccine-induced clones late after vaccination.

The repertoire was sequenced with immunoSEQ multiplex PCR; TCRdb's copy has only in-frame clones and lacks some. The sample lists 9,500 to 15,000 clones; roughly 70% were seen once. Antigen-specific CD4+ T cells expanded by the ViraFEST assay with viral peptide pools were then sequenced. Subsequent to a culture period of 10 to 11 days, CD4+ T cells were isolated. Participants were given two doses of BNT162b2 or mRNA-1273 vaccine. The study found no prior SARS-CoV-2 infection in the vaccine recipients, who tested negative for nucleocapsid antibodies. Comment on this clone: Antigen: not known.

The germline V and J ends were trimmed by 4 bases and 4 bases, with 7 bases remaining between them. CDR1 is SGHRS and CDR2 is YFSETQ in the germline V gene. There are 12 residues in the CDR3. Sample: CD4+ T cells from PBMCs cultured with SARS-CoV-2 spike peptides, taken after COVID-19 vaccination. The TCR comes from a human donor who received a COVID-19 vaccine. The rearrangement uses TRBV5-1 and TRBJ2-3, with D hard to call. The CDR3 protein is CASSPSADTQYF. The CDR3 nucleotides are TGCGCCAGCAGCCCCTCAGCAGATACGCAGTATTTT.